The TCR beta chain described here comes from a study of cytomegalovirus exposure and HLA in healthy donors. The PCR was carried out with 60 Vbeta primers and 13 Jbeta primers. The protocol was immunoSEQ multiplex PCR, while the TCRdb copy is restricted to in-frame clones and leaves out a portion. In total, the table holds 90,000 to 130,000 clones. Study-wide results and limits: A later look showed TCR association rates differing by HLA locus, highest for DRB1 and lowest for HLA-C. According to an earlier analysis, most TCR beta V segments yielded productive rearrangements about 90% or about 30% of the time. Published work reported that the classifier diagnosed cytomegalovirus status with high specificity and sensitivity. In vitro confirmation showed a few CMV-associated chains to be CMV antigen specific.

A remark on this clone: Its antigen is undetermined.

The germline V gene has CDR1 SGHRS and CDR2 YFSETQ. This CDR3 is 15 amino acids long. The ends were cut back, 0 bases at V and 3 bases at J, with 11 bases in the middle. This receptor was obtained from a young man in good health and CMV-seronegative. What was sequenced was PBMCs. The chain combines TRBV5-1 with TRBJ2-3, with D perhaps TRBD1 (6 bases). The CDR3 bases are TGCGCCAGCAGCTTGGCAGGGGTTGGGACAGATACGCAGTATTTT. Amino acid sequence: CASSLAGVGTDTQYF. Drawing the rest from reference TRBV5-1 and TRBJ2-3, the complete variable domain is KAGVTQTPRYLIKTRGQQVTLSCSPISGHRSVSWYQQTPGQGLQFLFEYFSETQRNKGNFPGRFSGRQFSNSRSEMNVSTLELGDSALYLCASSLAGVGTDTQYFGPGTRLTVL.